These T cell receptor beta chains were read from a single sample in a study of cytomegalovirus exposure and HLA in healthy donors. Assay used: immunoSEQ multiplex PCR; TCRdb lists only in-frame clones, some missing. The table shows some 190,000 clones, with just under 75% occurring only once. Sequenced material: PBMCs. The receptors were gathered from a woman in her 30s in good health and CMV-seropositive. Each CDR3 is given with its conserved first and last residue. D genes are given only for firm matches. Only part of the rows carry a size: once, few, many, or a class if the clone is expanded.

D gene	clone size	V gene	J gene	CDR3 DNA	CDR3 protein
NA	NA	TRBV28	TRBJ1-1	TGTGCCAGCAGTTTTTTGGGGGGAGCTTTCTTT	CASSFLGGAFF
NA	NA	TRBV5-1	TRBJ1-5	TGCGCCAGCAGTCTGGTGTCGGGGAGCAATCAGCCCCAGCATTTT	CASSLVSGSNQPQHF
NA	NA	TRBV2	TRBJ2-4	TGTGCCAGCAGGGAGGGGATCATTCAGTACTTC	CASREGIIQYF
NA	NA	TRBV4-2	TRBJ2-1	TGTGCCAGCAGCCAAGATCTCAGGTACAATGAGCAGTTCTTC	CASSQDLRYNEQFF
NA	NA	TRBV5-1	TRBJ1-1	TGCGCCAGCAGTTTCCAGCCAGGGACTGAAGCTTTCTTT	CASSFQPGTEAFF
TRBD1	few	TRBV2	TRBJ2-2	TGTGCCAGCGTTGGGACAGAAAACACCGGGGAGCTGTTTTTT	CASVGTENTGELFF
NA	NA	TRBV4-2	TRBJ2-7	TGTGCCAGCAGCCAAGACCGGGAGAGCGCCTACGAGCAGTACTTC	CASSQDRESAYEQYF
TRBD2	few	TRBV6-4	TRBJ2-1	TGTGCCAGCAGTGAGGGGGCGGGAGGGAACAATGAGCAGTTCTTC	CASSEGAGGNNEQFF
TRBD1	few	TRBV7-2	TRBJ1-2	TGTGCCAGCAGCCAGACAGGGTTAACTATGGGCTACACCTTC	CASSQTGLTMGYTF
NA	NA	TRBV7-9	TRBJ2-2	TGTGCCAGCAGCCGATGGGTCTTAAGCGGTAACACCGGGGAGCTGTTTTTT	CASSRWVLSGNTGELFF
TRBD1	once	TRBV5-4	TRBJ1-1	TGTGCCAGCAGCCCTCAACAGGGGAGGAACACTGAAGCTTTCTTT	CASSPQQGRNTEAFF
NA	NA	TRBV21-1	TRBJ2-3	TGTGCCAGCAGCAGGACAGGGATTAACACAGATACGCAATATTTT	CASSRTGINTDTQYF
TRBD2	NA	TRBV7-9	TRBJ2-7	TGTGCCAGCAGCTTATATCGGGAGGGTTCCTACGAGCAGTACTTC	CASSLYREGSYEQYF
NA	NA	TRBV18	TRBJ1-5	TGTGCCAGCTCACCAGGCAGGGCCCAGCCCCAGCATTTT	CASSPGRAQPQHF
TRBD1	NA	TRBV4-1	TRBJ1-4	TGCGCCAGCAGCCATCCAAGTGACAGGGGGGACGAAAAACTGTTTTTT	CASSHPSDRGDEKLFF
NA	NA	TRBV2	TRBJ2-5	TGTGCCAGCAGTGGGGAACACTCAGGAGGGGAGACCCAGTACTTC	CASSGEHSGGETQYF
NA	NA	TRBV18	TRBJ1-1	TGTGCCAGCTCACCAGAGTTGACAGAAGAAGCTTTCTTT	CASSPELTEEAFF
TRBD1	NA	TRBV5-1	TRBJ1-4	TGCGCCAGCAGCGCCGGGACAGCCGGGAATGAAAAACTGTTTTTT	CASSAGTAGNEKLFF
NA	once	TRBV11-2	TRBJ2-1	TGTGCCAGCAGCCCCCTTCAGGGAAGCGATGAGCAGTTCTTC	CASSPLQGSDEQFF
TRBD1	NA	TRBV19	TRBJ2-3	TGTGCCAGTATCGGACAGGGGGCCGGTACGCAGTATTTT	CASIGQGAGTQYF
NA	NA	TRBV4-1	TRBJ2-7	TGCGCCAGCAGCCAAGATACTAGGGACGAGCAGTACTTC	CASSQDTRDEQYF
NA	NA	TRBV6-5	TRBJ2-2	TGTGCCAGCAGTTACTCGAGAAGCACCGGGGAGCTGTTTTTT	CASSYSRSTGELFF
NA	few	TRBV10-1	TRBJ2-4	TGCGCCAGCAGTGTGGGCCCCCGGGCGGGGGCCAAAAACATTCAGTACTTC	CASSVGPRAGAKNIQYF
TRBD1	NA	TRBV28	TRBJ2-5	TGTGCCAGCAGGGGACAGGTCGGGGAGACCCAGTACTTC	CASRGQVGETQYF
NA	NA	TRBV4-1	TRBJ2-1	TGCGCCAGCAGCCAAGGACTAGGCGATGAGCAGTTCTTC	CASSQGLGDEQFF
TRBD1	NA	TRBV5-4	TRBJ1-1	TGTGCCAGCAGCTTGACCCGGGACAGCGCCCTGAACACTGAAGCTTTCTTT	CASSLTRDSALNTEAFF
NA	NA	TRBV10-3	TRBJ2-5	TGTGCCATCGGCAGGGGATCCCAAGAGACCCAGTACTTC	CAIGRGSQETQYF
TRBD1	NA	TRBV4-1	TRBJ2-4	TGCGCCAGCAGCCAAGAAAAGGGGGCGCCGGACATTCAGTACTTC	CASSQEKGAPDIQYF